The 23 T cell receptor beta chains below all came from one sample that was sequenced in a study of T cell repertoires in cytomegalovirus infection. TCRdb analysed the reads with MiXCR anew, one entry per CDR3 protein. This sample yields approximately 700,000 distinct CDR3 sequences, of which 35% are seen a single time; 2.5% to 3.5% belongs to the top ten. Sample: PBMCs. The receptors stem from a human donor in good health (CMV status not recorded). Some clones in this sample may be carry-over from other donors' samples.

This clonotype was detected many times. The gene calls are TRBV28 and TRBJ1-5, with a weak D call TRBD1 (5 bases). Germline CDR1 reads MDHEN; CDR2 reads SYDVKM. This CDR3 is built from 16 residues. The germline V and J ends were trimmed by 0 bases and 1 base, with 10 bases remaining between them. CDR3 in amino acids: CASSLWQGLSNQPQHF. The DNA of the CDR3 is TGTGCCAGCAGTTTATGGCAGGGACTAAGCAATCAGCCCCAGCATTTT.

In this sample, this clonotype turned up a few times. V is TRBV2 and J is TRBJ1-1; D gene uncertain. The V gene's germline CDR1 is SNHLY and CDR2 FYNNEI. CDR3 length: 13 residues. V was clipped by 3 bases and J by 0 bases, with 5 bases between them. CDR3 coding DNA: TGTGCCAGCAGTGAGGAGGTGAACACTGAAGCTTTCTTT. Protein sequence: CASSEEVNTEAFF.

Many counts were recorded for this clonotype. The CDR3 sequence: CASSPTSGREEETQYF. The CDR3 DNA sequence: TGTGCCAGCAGCCCTACTAGCGGGAGAGAGGAAGAGACCCAGTACTTC. This sequence joins TRBV7-8 and TRBJ2-5; TRBD2 matches at 11 bases. Germline CDR1 reads SGHVS; CDR2 reads FQNEAQ. V lost 5 bases, J lost 3 bases, and 8 bases stayed unmatched. The CDR3 contains 16 residues.

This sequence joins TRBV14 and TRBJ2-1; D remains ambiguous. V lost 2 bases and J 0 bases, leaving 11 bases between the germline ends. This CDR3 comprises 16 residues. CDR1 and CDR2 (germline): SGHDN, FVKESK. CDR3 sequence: CASSQPGSYSYNEQFF. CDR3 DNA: TGTGCCAGCAGCCAACCTGGGTCTTACTCCTACAATGAGCAGTTCTTC.

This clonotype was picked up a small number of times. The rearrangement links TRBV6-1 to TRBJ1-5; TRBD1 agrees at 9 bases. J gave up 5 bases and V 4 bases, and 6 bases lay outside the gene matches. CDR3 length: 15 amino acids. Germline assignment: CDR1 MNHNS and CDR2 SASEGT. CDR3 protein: CASSVRDRVHQPQHF. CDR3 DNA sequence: TGTGCCAGCAGTGTCCGGGACAGGGTCCATCAGCCCCAGCATTTT.

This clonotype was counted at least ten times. The DNA of the CDR3 is TGTGCCAGCAGCTTAGTTGCAGGGGTGCAAGCTAACTATGGCTACACCTTC. Its protein is CASSLVAGVQANYGYTF. The chain links TRBV7-2 to TRBJ1-2; D might be TRBD1 (6 bases). The germline V and J ends were trimmed by 1 base and 0 bases, with 15 bases remaining between them. CDR3 size: 17 residues. Germline V gives CDR1 SGHTA, CDR2 FQGNSA.

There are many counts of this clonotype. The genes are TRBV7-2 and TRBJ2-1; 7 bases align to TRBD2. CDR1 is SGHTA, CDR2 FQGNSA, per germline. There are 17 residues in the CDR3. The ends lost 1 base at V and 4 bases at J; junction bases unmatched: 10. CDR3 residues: CASSLGIRLAVYNEQFF. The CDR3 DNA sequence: TGTGCCAGCAGCTTAGGTATCCGGCTAGCGGTTTACAATGAGCAGTTCTTC.

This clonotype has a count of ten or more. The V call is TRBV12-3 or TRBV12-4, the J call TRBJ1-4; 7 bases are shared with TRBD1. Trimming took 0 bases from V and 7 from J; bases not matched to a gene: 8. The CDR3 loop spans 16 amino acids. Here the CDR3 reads CASSLAQTGMGEKLFF. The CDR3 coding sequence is TGTGCCAGCAGTTTAGCGCAGACAGGGATGGGTGAAAAACTGTTTTTT.

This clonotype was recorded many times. The CDR3 DNA is TGTGCCAGCAGCTTATTTACGGCAAGCTCCTACAATGAGCAGTTCTTC. Translation gives CASSLFTASSYNEQFF. V and J are TRBV7-6 and TRBJ2-1; no clear D gene. The CDR3 has 16 amino acids. V was cut by 2 bases and J by 0 bases, with 11 bases left in between. CDR1 and CDR2 (germline): SGHVS, FNYEAQ. Variable domain in full (rest from reference TRBV7-6 and TRBJ2-1): GAGVSQSPRYKVTKRGQDVALRCDPISGHVSLYWYRQALGQGPEFLTYFNYEAQQDKSGLPNDRFSAERPEGSISTLTIQRTEQRDSAMYRCASSLFTASSYNEQFFGPGTRLTVL.

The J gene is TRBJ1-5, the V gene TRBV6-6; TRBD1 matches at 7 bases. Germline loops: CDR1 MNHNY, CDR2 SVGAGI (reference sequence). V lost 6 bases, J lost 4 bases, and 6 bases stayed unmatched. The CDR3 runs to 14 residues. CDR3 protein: CASRLGTVNQPQHF. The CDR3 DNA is TGTGCCAGCAGATTGGGGACAGTAAATCAGCCCCAGCATTTT.

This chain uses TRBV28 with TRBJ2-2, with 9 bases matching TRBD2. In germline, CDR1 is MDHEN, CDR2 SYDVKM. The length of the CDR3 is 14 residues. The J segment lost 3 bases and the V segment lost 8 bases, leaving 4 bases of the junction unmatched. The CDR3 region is CASVGLAYTGELFF. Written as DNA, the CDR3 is TGTGCCAGCGTCGGACTAGCGTACACCGGGGAGCTGTTTTTT.

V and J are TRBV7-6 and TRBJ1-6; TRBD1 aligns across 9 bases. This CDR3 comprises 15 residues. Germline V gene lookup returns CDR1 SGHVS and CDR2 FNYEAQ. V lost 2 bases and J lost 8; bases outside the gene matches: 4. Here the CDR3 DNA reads TGTGCCAGCAGCTTATCCGACAGGGGGGATTCACCCCTCCACTTT. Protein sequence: CASSLSDRGDSPLHF.

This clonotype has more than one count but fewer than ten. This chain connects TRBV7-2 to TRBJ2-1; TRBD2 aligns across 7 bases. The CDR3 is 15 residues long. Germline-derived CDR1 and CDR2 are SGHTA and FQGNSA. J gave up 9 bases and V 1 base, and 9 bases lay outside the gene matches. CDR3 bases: TGTGCCAGCAGCTTAGTAGCGGGCCCGGGGAGTGAGCAGTTCTTC. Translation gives CASSLVAGPGSEQFF.

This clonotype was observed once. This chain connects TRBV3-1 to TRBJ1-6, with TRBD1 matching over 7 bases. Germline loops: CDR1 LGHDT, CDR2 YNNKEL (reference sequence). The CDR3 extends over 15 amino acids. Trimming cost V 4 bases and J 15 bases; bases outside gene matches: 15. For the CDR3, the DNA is TGTGCCAGCAGCCCCCGGACAGGAGGACTCCAGGACCTCCACTTT. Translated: CASSPRTGGLQDLHF.

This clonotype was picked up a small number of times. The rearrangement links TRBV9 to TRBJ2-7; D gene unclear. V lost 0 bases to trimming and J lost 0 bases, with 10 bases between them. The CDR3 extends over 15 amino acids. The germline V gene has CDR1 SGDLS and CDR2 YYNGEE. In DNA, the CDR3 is TGTGCCAGCAGCGTAGGCAGGTCGAGCTCCTACGAGCAGTACTTC. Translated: CASSVGRSSSYEQYF. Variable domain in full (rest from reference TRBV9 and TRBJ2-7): DSGVTQTPKHLITATGQRVTLRCSPRSGDLSVYWYQQSLDQGLQFLIQYYNGEERAKGNILERFSAQQFPDLHSELNLSSLELGDSALYFCASSVGRSSSYEQYFGPGTRLTVT.

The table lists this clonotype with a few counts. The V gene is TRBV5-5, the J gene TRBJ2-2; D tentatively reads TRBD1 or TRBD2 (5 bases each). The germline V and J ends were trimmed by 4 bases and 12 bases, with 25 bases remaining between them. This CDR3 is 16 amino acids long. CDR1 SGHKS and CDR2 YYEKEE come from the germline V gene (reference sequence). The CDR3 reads CASSPRWTGPDGQLFF. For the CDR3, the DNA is TGTGCCAGCAGCCCCCGTTGGACGGGGCCTGATGGGCAGCTGTTTTTT.

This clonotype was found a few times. CDR3 in amino acids: CSASGQGGTYEQYF. The CDR3 DNA sequence: TGCAGCGCCTCGGGCCAGGGGGGTACCTACGAGCAGTACTTC. This chain connects TRBV29-1 to TRBJ2-7, with D perhaps matching TRBD1 (7 bases). Trimming removed 7 bases at V and 2 bases at J, with 18 bases between. The CDR3 spans 14 residues. Looked up from germline, CDR1 is SQVTM and CDR2 is ANQGSEA.

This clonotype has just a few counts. The DNA of the CDR3 is TGTGCCAGCAGTCCTACGGGACACTCCAACACTGAAGCTTTCTTT. Protein product: CASSPTGHSNTEAFF. This chain connects TRBV6-5 to TRBJ1-1, with D perhaps matching TRBD1 (6 bases). The CDR3 runs to 15 residues. Trimming stripped 5 bases from V and 2 bases from J, with 15 bases between. CDR1 MNHEY and CDR2 SVGAGI come from the germline V gene.

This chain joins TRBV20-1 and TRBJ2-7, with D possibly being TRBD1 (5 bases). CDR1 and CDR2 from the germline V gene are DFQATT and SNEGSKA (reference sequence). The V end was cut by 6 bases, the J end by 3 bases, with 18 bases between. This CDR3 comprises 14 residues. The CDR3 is CSAKTRGTIYEQYF. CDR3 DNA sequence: TGCAGTGCCAAAACAAGGGGAACAATCTACGAGCAGTACTTC.

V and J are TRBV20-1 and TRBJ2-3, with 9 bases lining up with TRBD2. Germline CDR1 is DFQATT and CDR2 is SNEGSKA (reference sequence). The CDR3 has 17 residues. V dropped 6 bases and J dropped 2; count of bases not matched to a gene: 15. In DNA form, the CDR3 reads TGCAGTGCGACTAGTATAGAACTAGCGGGCACCACAGATACGCAGTATTTT. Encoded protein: CSATSIELAGTTDTQYF.

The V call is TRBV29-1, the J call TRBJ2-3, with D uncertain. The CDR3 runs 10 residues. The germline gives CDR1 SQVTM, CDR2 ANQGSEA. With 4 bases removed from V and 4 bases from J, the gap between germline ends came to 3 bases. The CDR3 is CSVAPDTQYF. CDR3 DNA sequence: TGCAGCGTTGCCCCAGATACGCAGTATTTT.

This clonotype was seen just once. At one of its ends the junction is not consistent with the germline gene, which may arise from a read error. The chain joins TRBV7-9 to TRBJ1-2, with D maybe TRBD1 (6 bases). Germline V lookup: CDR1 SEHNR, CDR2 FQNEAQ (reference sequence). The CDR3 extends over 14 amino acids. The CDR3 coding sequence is TGTGCCATCAGCACTATGGGGGCTGTCTATTGCTACACCTTC. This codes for CAISTMGAVYCYTF.

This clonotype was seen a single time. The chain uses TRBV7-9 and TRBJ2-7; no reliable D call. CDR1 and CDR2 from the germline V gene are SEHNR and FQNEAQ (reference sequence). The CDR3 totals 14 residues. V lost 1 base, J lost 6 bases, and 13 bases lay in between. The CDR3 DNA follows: TGTGCCAGCAGCTTAGGCCCGGGCCACCCCGAGCAGTACTTC. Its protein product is CASSLGPGHPEQYF.